This TCR beta chain was sequenced during a study of spatial heterogeneity in lung cancer. Study information: Consistent detection of more beta-chain than alpha-chain sequences was observed.

The presence of a unique molecular identifier marked each TCR cDNA molecule. TCRdb independently ran MiXCR on the 5' RACE reads; one entry per CDR3 protein. The table records 20,000 to 25,000 distinct CDR3 sequences, 6.9% of them present only once. Time point described: sample taken at primary tumor resection. No cells were sorted before sequencing. The whole RNA sequenced was extracted from tumor, nontumor lung or frozen PBMC. Germline V gene lookup returns CDR1 SGHRS and CDR2 YFSETQ. The CDR3 spans 12 residues. The germline V and J ends were trimmed by 3 bases and 7 bases, with 9 bases remaining between them.

The starting material was PBMCs, obtained at surgery. The chain is built from TRBV5-1 and TRBJ2-3; no clear D. The sequence was collected from a male donor with early-stage non-small cell lung cancer. CDR3 protein: CASSSPPNTQYF. The CDR3 DNA reads as TGCGCCAGCAGCTCTCCCCCGAATACGCAGTATTTT. The full variable domain, its missing parts supplied by reference TRBV5-1 and TRBJ2-3, is KAGVTQTPRYLIKTRGQQVTLSCSPISGHRSVSWYQQTPGQGLQFLFEYFSETQRNKGNFPGRFSGRQFSNSRSEMNVSTLELGDSALYLCASSSPPNTQYFGPGTRLTVL.